This T cell receptor (beta chain) was captured in a study of breast tumors, draining lymph nodes, adjacent tissues. The lymph nodes were axillary draining lymph nodes from breast cancer patients. Broader study findings: Tumor TCR diversity was below lymph nodes but above nontumor tissue. The data were judged consistent with most tumor T cells coming from lymph node and expanding in tumor. That most tumor T cells come from lymph nodes remained unproven.

On this clonotype: Its target is unknown.

Trimming took off 5 bases at V and 7 bases at J, with 14 bases between the two ends. CDR3 length equals 14 residues. Germline CDR1 is SGHAT and CDR2 is FQDESV (reference sequence). From the multiplex PCR reads, TCRdb called clonotypes with MiXCR, one entry per CDR3 protein. The sample contains about 150,000 distinct CDR3 sequences, approximately 32% of which appear only once. This TCR was sampled from a female donor with breast cancer. Some clones in this sample may be carry-over from other donors' samples. The sequenced material came from axillary lymph node tissue. The chain joins TRBV11-1 to TRBJ1-4; TRBD1 might be the D (5 bases). CDR3 DNA sequence: TGTGCCAGCAGCCTACGACAGTCAAGTGAAAAACTGTTTTTT. Its protein is CASSLRQSSEKLFF.